Following are 23 T cell receptor beta chains from one sample sequenced in a study of cytomegalovirus exposure and HLA in healthy donors. Amplification used 60 Vbeta primers and 13 Jbeta primers. Sequencing was performed with immunoSEQ multiplex PCR; in TCRdb, only in-frame clones are kept and a portion is missing. The top ten clones hold around 4% of a sample with more than 95,000 clones, about 73% of them seen once. The sample taken for sequencing was PBMCs. Receptor source: a woman in her forties or fifties in good health and CMV-seropositive.

The genes are TRBV10-2 and TRBJ2-5; TRBD1 is a possible D gene (5 bases). Matching the DNA end better, TRBJ2-7 makes the J call doubtful. CDR3 length: 12 residues. CDR1 and CDR2 from the germline V gene are WSHSY and SAAADI. The CDR3 DNA reads TGCGCCAGCAGTGATAGGGGCTACGAGCAGTACTTC. Translating it yields CASSDRGYEQYF.

This clone is labeled medium-sized. This chain uses TRBV5-1 with TRBJ1-4, with D perhaps matching TRBD1 (5 bases). The V gene lost 2 bases and the J gene lost 7 bases, with 9 bases spanning the gap. This CDR3 contains 13 residues. Germline-derived CDR1 and CDR2 are SGHRS and YFSETQ. CDR3 DNA sequence: TGCGCCAGCAGCTTAGGTCAGGGTGAAAAACTGTTTTTT. Protein sequence: CASSLGQGEKLFF. Based on the CDR3 plus reference TRBV5-1 and TRBJ1-4, the full variable domain is KAGVTQTPRYLIKTRGQQVTLSCSPISGHRSVSWYQQTPGQGLQFLFEYFSETQRNKGNFPGRFSGRQFSNSRSEMNVSTLELGDSALYLCASSLGQGEKLFFGSGTQLSVL.

The chain couples TRBV5-4 to TRBJ2-3; a weak D match, TRBD2 (6 bases). Germline-derived CDR1 and CDR2 are SGHNT and YYREEE (reference sequence). Deletions cut 0 bases from V and 0 bases from J, with 8 bases between. This CDR3 is built from 15 residues. CDR3 loop: CASSLGGTSTDTQYF. In DNA, the CDR3 is TGTGCCAGCAGCTTGGGGGGGACTAGCACAGATACGCAGTATTTT.

As to this clone: The junction differs from germline at one of its ends, possibly a read error. In the same sample, other DNA sequences code for this CDR3. This sequence joins TRBV6-5 and TRBJ2-7; a possible D gene is TRBD1 (7 bases). The CDR3 covers 14 residues. Per germline, CDR1 MNHEY and CDR2 SVGAGI. The CDR3 protein is CASSYTGDSYEQYF. The CDR3 nucleotides are TGTGCCAGCAGTTACACAGGGGACTCCTATGAGCAGTACTTC.

This clone has only a few counts. The chain recombines TRBV18 with TRBJ2-7, with D maybe TRBD1 (6 bases). The V end lost 3 bases, the J end lost 2 bases, and 11 bases lay between the germline ends. This CDR3 has 14 amino acids. Germline CDR1 KGHSH, CDR2 LQKENI. The CDR3 is CASSPDSGAYEQYF. CDR3 coding DNA: TGTGCCAGCTCACCGGACAGTGGAGCCTACGAGCAGTACTTC.

This rearrangement joins TRBV18 to TRBJ2-3; a weak D match, TRBD1 (5 bases). Germline V CDR1 and CDR2: KGHSH, LQKENI. The CDR3 consists of 15 residues. With 3 bases removed from V and 5 bases from J, the gap between germline ends came to 15 bases. The chain's CDR3 is CASSPPGNWRDTQYF. CDR3 nucleotide sequence: TGTGCCAGCTCACCCCCAGGGAATTGGCGAGATACGCAGTATTTT. Looking up the rest from reference TRBV18 and TRBJ2-3 gives the full variable domain: NAGVMQNPRHLVRRRGQEARLRCSPMKGHSHVYWYRQLPEEGLKFMVYLQKENIIDESGMPKERFSAEFPKEGPSILRIQQVVRGDSAAYFCASSPPGNWRDTQYFGPGTRLTVL.

The rearrangement uses TRBV27 and TRBJ1-5; D remains ambiguous. This CDR3 contains 15 residues. V shed 2 bases and J shed 0 bases, with 8 bases lying between them. CDR1 is MNHEY and CDR2 is SMNVEV in the germline V gene (reference sequence). The chain's CDR3 is CASSLGAYSNQPQHF. For the CDR3, the DNA is TGTGCCAGCAGTTTAGGAGCTTATAGCAATCAGCCCCAGCATTTT.

This clone was observed a few times. Other DNA variants within this sample encode the same CDR3. The chain uses TRBV11-2 and TRBJ2-7; TRBD2 might be the D (5 bases). Trimming removed 3 bases from V and 5 bases from J, with 17 bases in between. The CDR3 runs 15 residues. Germline V gives CDR1 SGHAT, CDR2 FQNNGV. CDR3 sequence: CASSLVRGPPHEQYF. CDR3 in DNA: TGTGCCAGCAGCTTGGTACGGGGTCCTCCCCACGAGCAGTACTTC.

In its sample, this clone was seen once. This chain uses TRBV6-5 with TRBJ2-1; perhaps TRBD2 as D (7 bases). Germline loops: CDR1 MNHEY, CDR2 SVGAGI. This CDR3 comprises 15 residues. With 4 bases removed from V and 9 bases from J, the gap between germline ends came to 19 bases. CDR3 amino acids: CASSSPGGGAGEQFF. DNA for the CDR3: TGTGCCAGCAGTTCCCCAGGTGGGGGGGCTGGTGAGCAGTTCTTC.

This chain joins TRBV10-3 and TRBJ2-7; 8 bases align to TRBD2. This CDR3 is 13 amino acids long. Germline V gene data show CDR1 as ENHRY and CDR2 as SYGVKD. After removal of 10 bases from V and 6 bases from J, the junction contained 11 bases not matched to a gene. The CDR3 protein is CATQTSALGEQYF. The CDR3, as DNA: TGTGCCACACAGACTAGCGCGTTGGGCGAGCAGTACTTC.

The chain is built from TRBV5-1 and TRBJ2-5; tentatively, D is TRBD2 (6 bases). CDR1 SGHRS and CDR2 YFSETQ come from the germline V gene. This CDR3 region has 14 residues. Deletions cut 1 base from V and 7 bases from J, with 14 bases between. The chain's CDR3 is CASSLWGDEGTQYF. The CDR3 coding sequence is TGCGCCAGCAGCTTGTGGGGGGACGAGGGGACCCAGTACTTC.

This clone was counted between two and nine times. The chain carries TRBV4-1 and TRBJ2-2; 9 bases are a match to TRBD1. Looked up from germline, CDR1 is MGHRA and CDR2 is YSYEKL. With V trimmed by 1 base and J by 2 bases, 14 bases remained unmatched. The CDR3 contains 20 residues. The CDR3 loop reads CASSQGFPFGGQGNTGELFF. CDR3 DNA: TGCGCCAGCAGCCAAGGGTTCCCCTTCGGGGGACAGGGTAACACCGGGGAGCTGTTTTTT.

Remarks on this clone: One end of the junction fails to match germline, which may point to a read error. The chain combines TRBV15 with TRBJ2-2; no reliable D call. The CDR3 totals 13 residues. CDR1 and CDR2 (germline): LNHNV, YYDKDF (reference sequence). For the CDR3, the DNA is TGTACCACCAGCAGTGTGCTAGCCGGGGAGCTGTTTTTT. Its protein is CTTSSVLAGELFF.

The rearrangement links TRBV9 to TRBJ2-6; maybe TRBD2 (7 bases). Per germline, CDR1 SGDLS and CDR2 YYNGEE. The CDR3 runs to 15 residues. Deletions cut 7 bases from V and 0 bases from J, with 11 bases between. The CDR3 nucleotides are TGTGCCAGCGGGAGGGGGGACTCTGGGGCCAACGTCCTGACTTTC. It specifies CASGRGDSGANVLTF.

V gene TRBV13 combines with J gene TRBJ2-3, with TRBD2 as a possible D gene (5 bases). The CDR3 is made up of 14 amino acids. CDR1 PRHDT and CDR2 FYEKMQ come from the germline V gene (reference sequence). Deletions cut 4 bases from V and 10 bases from J, with 18 bases between. The DNA for the CDR3 is TGTGCCAGCAGCTCGGCTGCCCGAGGGCCGGCGCAGTATTTT. Amino acid sequence: CASSSAARGPAQYF.

This chain joins TRBV5-1 and TRBJ2-7, with D possibly TRBD2 on 5 matching bases. Germline V gene lookup returns CDR1 SGHRS and CDR2 YFSETQ. There are 17 residues in the CDR3. Trimming removed 2 bases at V and 1 base at J, with 19 bases between. CDR3 region: CASSLNPSGFRSYEQYF. The CDR3 region has the DNA TGCGCCAGCAGCTTAAACCCTTCGGGGTTTCGGTCCTACGAGCAGTACTTC.

V is TRBV7-3 and J is TRBJ2-2; D might be TRBD2 (6 bases). The CDR3 contains 16 residues. Germline values: CDR1 SGHTA, CDR2 FQGTGA. Trimming shortened V by 2 bases and J by 2 bases, and 12 bases separated the two germline ends. CDR3 amino acids: CASSLYPGVNTGELFF. As DNA, the CDR3 is TGTGCCAGCAGCTTATATCCGGGGGTCAACACCGGGGAGCTGTTTTTT.

J is TRBJ1-2 and V is TRBV5-1, with D unresolved. The CDR3 has 14 amino acids. CDR1 is SGHRS and CDR2 is YFSETQ in the germline V gene. V gave up 0 bases and J gave up 2 bases, with 8 bases separating them. CDR3 DNA sequence: TGCGCCAGCAGCTTGGACAGATCCAACTATGGCTACACCTTC. It is translated as CASSLDRSNYGYTF.

This sequence joins TRBV29-1 and TRBJ2-7, with TRBD2 identical over 8 bases. Germline assignment: CDR1 SQVTM and CDR2 ANQGSEA. The length of the CDR3 is 14 residues. V shed 1 base, J shed 6 bases, and the junction held 8 bases outside the gene matches. CDR3 residues: CSVEVSSGVSEQYF. DNA of the CDR3: TGCAGCGTTGAAGTAAGTAGCGGGGTATCCGAGCAGTACTTC.

V usage is TRBV6-7 and J usage is TRBJ1-6; 7 nucleotides align to TRBD1. TRBV6-7 is an ORF for which the function is uncertain. This CDR3 is 15 amino acids long. With 2 bases clipped from V and 5 bases from J, the junction kept 3 bases outside the gene matches. The CDR3 bases are TGTGCCAGCAGTTACCCCGACAGGGATAATTCACCCCTCCACTTT. This sequence encodes CASSYPDRDNSPLHF.

The chain is built from TRBV28 and TRBJ2-5; 7 nucleotides match TRBD1. The junction had 6 bases not matched to a gene; V was cut back by 3 bases and J by 5 bases. The germline CDR1 and CDR2 sequences are MDHEN and SYDVKM. The CDR3 loop spans 14 amino acids. The CDR3 loop is CASSLGRGSETQYF. Here the CDR3 DNA reads TGTGCCAGCAGTTTGGGCAGGGGGAGTGAGACCCAGTACTTC. The full variable domain, in which reference TRBV28 and TRBJ2-5 provide the parts outside the CDR3, is DVKVTQSSRYLVKRTGEKVFLECVQDMDHENMFWYRQDPGLGLRLIYFSYDVKMKEKGDIPEGYSVSREKKERFSLILESASTNQTSMYLCASSLGRGSETQYFGPGTRLLVL.

This chain joins TRBV2 and TRBJ1-4, with D perhaps TRBD1 (6 bases). The CDR3 loop spans 14 amino acids. The V end was cut by 8 bases, the J end by 7 bases, with 17 bases between. Germline CDR1 is SNHLY and CDR2 is FYNNEI. The CDR3 nucleotides read TGTGCCAGCGGCTCGAGGGGGGGTATTGAAAAACTGTTTTTT. Its protein product is CASGSRGGIEKLFF.

The rearrangement links TRBV11-2 to TRBJ1-6; D remains ambiguous. Germline assignment: CDR1 SGHAT and CDR2 FQNNGV. The CDR3 consists of 14 residues. Trimming shortened V by 7 bases and J by 7 bases, and 14 bases separated the two germline ends. The CDR3 protein is CASTAMGPNSPLHF. In DNA form, the CDR3 reads TGTGCCAGCACCGCAATGGGCCCAAATTCACCCCTCCACTTT.